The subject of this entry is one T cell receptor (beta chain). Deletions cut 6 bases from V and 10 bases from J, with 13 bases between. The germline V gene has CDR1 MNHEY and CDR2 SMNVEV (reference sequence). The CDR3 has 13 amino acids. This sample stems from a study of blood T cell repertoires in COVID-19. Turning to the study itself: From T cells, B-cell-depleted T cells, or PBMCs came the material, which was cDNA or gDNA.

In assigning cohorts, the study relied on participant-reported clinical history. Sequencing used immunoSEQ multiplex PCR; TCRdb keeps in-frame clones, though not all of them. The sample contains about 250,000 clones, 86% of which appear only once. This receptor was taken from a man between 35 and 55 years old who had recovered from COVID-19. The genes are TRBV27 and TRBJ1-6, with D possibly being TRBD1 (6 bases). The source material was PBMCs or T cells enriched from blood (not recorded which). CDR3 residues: CASSPLRGSPLHF. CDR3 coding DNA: TGTGCCAGCAGCCCCCTCAGGGGATCACCCCTCCACTTT.